This passage covers 27 T cell receptor beta chains from one sample sequenced in a study of blood T cell repertoires in COVID-19. Data came from immunoSEQ multiplex PCR; TCRdb stores just in-frame clones and leaves some out. The sample has roughly 68,000 clones; 87% are singletons. The sample was peripheral blood. These TCRs come from a woman aged 45-59 years with COVID-19, enrolled during active disease.

This chain uses TRBV11-2 with TRBJ1-5, with 7 bases lining up with TRBD1. Germline CDR1 SGHAT, CDR2 FQNNGV. The CDR3 contains 15 residues. Unmatched junction bases numbered 7, after V lost 4 bases and J lost 4 bases. The DNA for the CDR3 is TGTGCCAGCAGCTACGGGACAGCGACGAATCAGCCCCAGCATTTT. This encodes CASSYGTATNQPQHF.

This sequence joins TRBV10-3 and TRBJ2-7; 8 nucleotides match TRBD2. Germline trimming cut 11 bases from V and 2 bases from J; bases unmatched to any gene: 11. This CDR3 has 14 residues. CDR1 is ENHRY and CDR2 is SYGVKD in the germline V gene. The CDR3 nucleotides are TGTGCCTCCGGTACCAGCGGGGGACCCTACGAGCAGTACTTC. Its translation: CASGTSGGPYEQYF.

This clone was detected once. V is TRBV10-3 and J is TRBJ2-1, with D possibly being TRBD1 (6 bases). Germline V gene sequence: CDR1 ENHRY, CDR2 SYGVKD. V lost 6 bases and J 5 bases, leaving 14 bases between the germline ends. This CDR3 is built from 14 residues. The CDR3 spells CAIRGARQDNEQFF. The CDR3 DNA sequence: TGTGCCATCAGGGGGGCTAGACAAGACAATGAGCAGTTCTTC.

The V call is TRBV6-5, the J call TRBJ1-5, with D perhaps TRBD1 (5 bases). This CDR3 has 14 residues. Germline assignment: CDR1 MNHEY and CDR2 SVGAGI. V was pared by 9 bases and J by 10 bases, with 22 bases between. As DNA, the CDR3 is TGTGCCAGTACCACCCGGAATCAGGGCCAACCCCAGCATTTT. Protein: CASTTRNQGQPQHF.

J is TRBJ2-7 and V is TRBV3-1 (or the pseudogene TRBV3-2); D remains unclear. Trimming pared 1 base from V and 6 bases from J, leaving 13 bases between. Per the germline V gene, CDR1 is LGHDT and CDR2 is YNNKEL (reference sequence). The CDR3 totals 14 residues. The CDR3 DNA follows: TGTGCCAGCAGCCAAGTTTCGAGCGCCGGCGAGCAGTACTTC. This translates into CASSQVSSAGEQYF.

V usage is TRBV7-9 and J usage is TRBJ2-5, with 9 bases matching TRBD1. The CDR3 extends over 15 amino acids. Trimming removed 1 base from V and 4 bases from J; junction bases left unmatched: 4. Germline lookup yields CDR1 SEHNR and CDR2 FQNEAQ (reference sequence). Here the CDR3 reads CASSLGTGVRETQYF. Here the CDR3 DNA reads TGTGCCAGCAGCTTAGGGACAGGGGTGCGAGAGACCCAGTACTTC.

The chain is built from TRBV4-1 and TRBJ2-7; 11 positions agree with TRBD2. Looked up from germline, CDR1 is MGHRA and CDR2 is YSYEKL. The CDR3 consists of 14 residues. V lost 6 bases to trimming and J lost 3 bases; unmatched junction nucleotides: 4. CDR3 bases: TGCGCCAGCAGATCCCTAGCGGGAGGCTACGAGCAGTACTTC. Translated, it gives CASRSLAGGYEQYF.

The V call is TRBV7-3, the J call TRBJ1-6; D gene uncertain. V was cut by 2 bases and J by 7 bases, with 9 bases left in between. This CDR3 has 14 residues. Germline CDR1 is SGHTA and CDR2 is FQGTGA. The CDR3 sequence is CASSLRGLNSPLHF. The CDR3 nucleotides are TGTGCCAGCAGCTTACGAGGGTTAAATTCACCCCTCCACTTT.

The V gene is TRBV28, the J gene TRBJ1-5; no firm D call. CDR1 and CDR2 (germline): MDHEN, SYDVKM. The CDR3 sequence is 16 residues long. The V end lost 3 bases, the J end lost 10 bases, and 22 bases lay between the germline ends. CDR3 sequence reads: CASSFYLGAGLAPQHF. The CDR3 DNA follows: TGTGCCAGCAGTTTTTATTTGGGTGCAGGTCTCGCCCCCCAGCATTTT.

This clone appeared a single time. The chain carries TRBV5-1 and TRBJ2-1; possibly TRBD1 for D (5 bases). V shed 2 bases and J shed 6 bases, with 15 bases lying between them. The V gene's germline CDR1 is SGHRS and CDR2 YFSETQ. The CDR3 contains 15 residues. The CDR3 nucleotides read TGCGCCAGCAGCTTAGTGGAATTGGGGCTCAATGAGCAGTTCTTC. This sequence encodes CASSLVELGLNEQFF.

The chain has TRBV6-6 and TRBJ1-4; possible D gene TRBD1, 5 bases. This CDR3 has 12 amino acids. Germline-derived CDR1 and CDR2 are MNHNY and SVGAGI (reference sequence). V lost 6 bases, J lost 8 bases, and 10 bases lay in between. CDR3 residues: CASSERGEKLFF. The CDR3 DNA reads TGTGCCAGCAGCGAGCGGGGGGAAAAACTGTTTTTT.

The chain joins TRBV19 to TRBJ2-3, with 10 bases fitting TRBD2. From germline, CDR1 is LNHDA and CDR2 SQIVND (reference sequence). Losses at the gene ends were 4 bases for V and 2 bases for J; bases not matched to a gene: 9. The length of the CDR3 is 17 residues. The CDR3 DNA reads as TGTGCCAGTAGTACGTCTAGCGGGAGCTCCCCCACAGATACGCAGTATTTT. It yields the protein CASSTSSGSSPTDTQYF.

This clone was observed a few times. V and J are TRBV7-8 and TRBJ1-1; D might be TRBD1 (5 bases). This CDR3 contains 17 residues. Trimming took off 2 bases at V and 4 bases at J, with 20 bases between the two ends. In germline, CDR1 is SGHVS, CDR2 FQNEAQ. In nucleotides, the CDR3 is TGTGCCAGCAGCTTATCCCGTAGGTGGGGGACTCCCACTGAAGCTTTCTTT. It specifies CASSLSRRWGTPTEAFF.

The V gene is TRBV28, the J gene TRBJ2-2; D may be TRBD1 (6 bases). In germline, CDR1 is MDHEN, CDR2 SYDVKM. The V and J ends lost 7 bases and 1 base respectively, with 16 bases between them. The CDR3 spans 16 residues. The CDR3 loop is CASTYLGRGNTGELFF. Here the CDR3 DNA reads TGTGCCAGCACCTATTTGGGCAGGGGGAACACCGGGGAGCTGTTTTTT.

This clone was recorded only once. V and J are TRBV12-3 or TRBV12-4 and TRBJ2-5; 7 nucleotides agree with TRBD1. CDR3 length: 12 amino acids. Trimming removed 6 bases from V and 3 bases from J; junction bases left unmatched: 1. CDR3 protein: CASRGQKETQYF. CDR3 nucleotides: TGTGCCAGCAGGGGACAGAAAGAGACCCAGTACTTC.

The CDR3 sequence: CASSQDLAESYEQYF. CDR3 DNA sequence: TGTGCCAGCAGCCAAGATTTGGCGGAGTCCTACGAGCAGTACTTC. The V call is TRBV3-1 (or the pseudogene TRBV3-2), the J call TRBJ2-7; D gene unclear. The V gene's germline CDR1 is LGHDT and CDR2 YNNKEL (reference sequence). V lost 0 bases and J lost 1, with 10 bases in between. CDR3 length equals 15 residues.

The chain carries TRBV30 and TRBJ2-1; 13 bases fit TRBD2. The germline gives CDR1 GTSNPN, CDR2 SVGIG (reference sequence). The CDR3 totals 15 residues. V lost 3 bases to trimming and J lost 10 bases; unmatched junction nucleotides: 9. This CDR3 is CAWSAGLAGVREQFF. CDR3 DNA: TGTGCCTGGAGCGCAGGACTAGCGGGAGTCCGGGAGCAGTTCTTC. Together with reference TRBV30 and TRBJ2-1, the CDR3 gives the full variable domain: SQTIHQWPATLVQPVGSPLSLECTVEGTSNPNLYWYRQAAGRGLQLLFYSVGIGQISSEVPQNLSASRPQDRQFILSSKKLLLSDSGFYLCAWSAGLAGVREQFFGPGTRLTVL.

V usage is TRBV5-8 and J usage is TRBJ1-4; D is undetermined. Germline CDR1 reads SGHTS; CDR2 reads YDEGEE. V lost 0 bases to trimming and J lost 1 base, with 4 bases between them. The CDR3 consists of 14 residues. DNA of the CDR3: TGTGCCAGCAGCTTGGCGCGAACTAATGAAAAACTGTTTTTT. Its translation: CASSLARTNEKLFF.

V and J are TRBV28 and TRBJ1-4; D remains unclear. V was cut by 5 bases and J by 4 bases, with 14 bases left in between. Germline loops: CDR1 MDHEN, CDR2 SYDVKM. The CDR3 totals 15 residues. The CDR3 DNA reads as TGTGCCAGCAGTGAGCCGGGAGGCTATAATGAAAAACTGTTTTTT. It codes for CASSEPGGYNEKLFF.

This chain joins TRBV13 and TRBJ2-7, with 9 bases lining up with TRBD2. Germline V lookup: CDR1 PRHDT, CDR2 FYEKMQ (reference sequence). Losses at the gene ends were 3 bases for V and 2 bases for J; bases not matched to a gene: 14. The CDR3 extends over 18 amino acids. The CDR3, as DNA: TGTGCCAGCAGCTTCGGCAGGGTGGGTAGCGGGAGTACCTACGAGCAGTACTTC. Translation: CASSFGRVGSGSTYEQYF. The entire variable domain, with the rest obtained from reference TRBV13 and TRBJ2-7, is as follows: AAGVIQSPRHLIKEKRETATLKCYPIPRHDTVYWYQQGPGQDPQFLISFYEKMQSDKGSIPDRFSAQQFSDYHSELNMSSLELGDSALYFCASSFGRVGSGSTYEQYFGPGTRLTVT.

This chain connects TRBV7-2 to TRBJ2-3; D possibly corresponds to TRBD1 (5 bases). The germline V gene encodes CDR1 SGHTA and CDR2 FQGNSA. Trimming took 1 base from V and 2 from J, leaving 7 bases between them. CDR3 length: 14 residues. CDR3 DNA: TGTGCCAGCAGCTTAGGGGGCTACACAGATACGCAGTATTTT. Protein sequence: CASSLGGYTDTQYF.

The V gene is TRBV5-6, the J gene TRBJ1-2, with D maybe TRBD1 (5 bases). Trimming pared 4 bases from V and 0 bases from J, leaving 13 bases between. This CDR3 is built from 15 residues. The germline gives CDR1 SGHDT, CDR2 YYEEEE. The CDR3 nucleotides read TGTGCCAGCAGCCCGGGGCCGGGAGCTAACTATGGCTACACCTTC. As protein: CASSPGPGANYGYTF.

The genes are TRBV5-4 and TRBJ2-6; a weak D match, TRBD2 (5 bases). This CDR3 is built from 17 residues. Trimming pared 5 bases from V and 0 bases from J, leaving 15 bases between. Germline V CDR1 and CDR2: SGHNT, YYREEE (reference sequence). CDR3 loop: CASRPSGSFSGANVLTF. The CDR3 DNA reads as TGTGCCAGCAGGCCCAGCGGCAGCTTCTCTGGGGCCAACGTCCTGACTTTC.

This clone was counted once. The chain couples TRBV28 to TRBJ1-5, with no clear D. The CDR3 extends over 13 amino acids. V lost 1 base and J 2 bases, leaving 3 bases between the germline ends. Germline-derived CDR1 and CDR2 are MDHEN and SYDVKM. The CDR3 DNA sequence: TGTGCCAGCAGTTTATTAGGCAATCAGCCCCAGCATTTT. Translating it yields CASSLLGNQPQHF.

This clone was seen a single time. The chain's CDR3 is CASRDRQDNSPLHF. The CDR3 nucleotides read TGTGCCAGCAGAGACAGACAGGACAATTCACCCCTCCACTTT. The chain links TRBV6-6 to TRBJ1-6; D may be TRBD1 (6 bases). V was pared by 6 bases and J by 7 bases, with 13 bases between. CDR3 length: 14 amino acids. Germline V lookup: CDR1 MNHNY, CDR2 SVGAGI (reference sequence).

This clone was found a few times. V is TRBV5-1 and J is TRBJ2-1, with D perhaps matching TRBD1 (5 bases). This CDR3 is 15 amino acids long. The V end lost 7 bases, the J end lost 0 bases, and 14 bases lay between the germline ends. Looked up from germline, CDR1 is SGHRS and CDR2 is YFSETQ. The CDR3 coding sequence is TGCGCCAGCGCCACCCAGGGCGGCTCCTACAATGAGCAGTTCTTC. Translation: CASATQGGSYNEQFF.

The chain couples TRBV6-5 to TRBJ2-5; a weak D match, TRBD2 (6 bases). CDR1 and CDR2 from the germline V gene are MNHEY and SVGAGI. Trimming took off 5 bases at V and 4 bases at J, with 14 bases between the two ends. The CDR3 runs to 14 residues. The CDR3 DNA reads as TGTGCCAGCAGTCCCCGGACTATCCCAGAGACCCAGTACTTC. Amino acids: CASSPRTIPETQYF.